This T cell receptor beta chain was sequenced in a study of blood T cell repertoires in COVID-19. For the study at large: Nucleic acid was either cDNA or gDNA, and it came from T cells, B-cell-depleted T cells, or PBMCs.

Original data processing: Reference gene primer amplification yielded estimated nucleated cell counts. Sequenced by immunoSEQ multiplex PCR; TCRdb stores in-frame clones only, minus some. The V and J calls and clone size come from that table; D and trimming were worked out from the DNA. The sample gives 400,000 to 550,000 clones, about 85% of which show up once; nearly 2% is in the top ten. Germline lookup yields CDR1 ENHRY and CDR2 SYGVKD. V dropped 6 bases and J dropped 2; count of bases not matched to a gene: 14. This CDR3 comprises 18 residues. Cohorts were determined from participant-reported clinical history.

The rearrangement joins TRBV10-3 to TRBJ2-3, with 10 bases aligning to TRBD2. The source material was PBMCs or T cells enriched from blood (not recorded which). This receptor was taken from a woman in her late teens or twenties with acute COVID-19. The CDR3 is CAISSLPSGGGTTDTQYF. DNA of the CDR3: TGTGCCATCAGCTCCCTTCCCAGCGGGGGGGGGACCACAGATACGCAGTATTTT.